This T cell receptor (beta chain) was identified in a study of OX40 agonist ivuxolimab in advanced cancers. CDR3 length equals 13 residues. Germline CDR1 is SGHTA and CDR2 is FQGTGA. Between the trimmed V and J ends, which lost 5 bases and 1 base, there was a span of 8 bases. At baseline, cycle 4 day 1, and cycle 7 day 1, blood was sampled. TCRdb keeps only in-frame clones here, not all; method: immunoSEQ multiplex PCR. The data hold 75,000 to 100,000 clones, with about nine tenths observed a single time. This TCR came from an adult with an advanced solid tumor such as melanoma, head and neck, liver or kidney cancer. The sequencing used CD4+ or CD8+ T cells sorted from blood, collected in a trial of the OX40 agonist ivuxolimab. The gene calls are TRBV7-3 and TRBJ1-1, with D hard to call. The CDR3 region has the DNA TGTGCCAGCAGCCTACAGCCGAACACTGAAGCTTTCTTT. Protein product: CASSLQPNTEAFF.